This TCR beta chain was documented in a study of monozygotic twins with inflammatory bowel disease. The CDR3 consists of 15 residues. The germline gives CDR1 LGHDT, CDR2 YNNKEL (reference sequence). TCRdb reprocessed the 5' RACE reads; each CDR3 protein has one entry and no DNA is given. In all, the sample yields about 330,000 distinct CDR3 sequences. The clonotype was recovered from a human donor with ulcerative colitis or Crohn's disease, or a healthy co-twin of an affected twin (not recorded which). The J gene is TRBJ1-5, the V gene TRBV3-1; as DNA is missing, the TRBD1 call by TCRdb cannot be tested. Specimen: blood. Here the CDR3 reads CASSQDGQTVLPQHF. Filled out from reference TRBV3-1 and TRBJ1-5, the complete variable domain reads DTAVSQTPKYLVTQMGNDKSIKCEQNLGHDTMYWYKQDSKKFLKIMFSYNNKELIINETVPNRFSPKSPDKAHLNLHINSLELGDSAVYFCASSQDGQTVLPQHFGDGTRLSIL.